One and the same sample provided the 32 T cell receptor beta chains below, sequenced in a study of T cell responses to AZD1222 COVID-19 vaccine. Repertoires were generated with immunoSEQ multiplex PCR, while TCRdb's copy carries only in-frame clones and drops some. The data contain some 120,000 clones, less than 90% of them singletons. This specimen consisted of peripheral blood, obtained on day 0 of AZD1222 vaccination. These receptors came from an adult in good health.

This chain joins TRBV11-3 and TRBJ2-5, with 10 bases aligning to TRBD1. CDR3 length: 17 amino acids. The germline V gene encodes CDR1 SGHNT and CDR2 YENEEA. Trimming took 0 bases from V and 5 from J; bases not matched to a gene: 9. The CDR3 here is CASSLDPPTGGGETQYF. CDR3 coding DNA: TGTGCCAGCAGCTTAGATCCCCCGACAGGGGGCGGGGAGACCCAGTACTTC.

This chain connects TRBV9 to TRBJ1-1; a possible D gene is TRBD1 (5 bases). Deletions cut 2 bases from V and 5 bases from J, with 13 bases between. Per germline, CDR1 SGDLS and CDR2 YYNGEE. CDR3 size: 14 residues. The CDR3 reads CASSVRDSWTEAFF. CDR3 nucleotides: TGTGCCAGCAGCGTTCGCGACAGTTGGACTGAAGCTTTCTTT.

The rearrangement links TRBV27 to TRBJ1-2; 9 nucleotides align to TRBD1. Germline-derived CDR1 and CDR2 are MNHEY and SMNVEV (reference sequence). The ends lost 5 bases at V and 4 bases at J; junction bases unmatched: 8. The CDR3 consists of 15 residues. The CDR3 loop reads CASSLRTGAFYGYTF. As DNA, the CDR3 is TGTGCCAGCAGTCTCCGGACAGGGGCGTTCTATGGCTACACCTTC.

CDR3 in amino acids: CASSQGRGNTEAFF. CDR3 nucleotides: TGTGCCAGCAGCCAAGGACGGGGGAACACTGAAGCTTTCTTT. V gene TRBV11-3 combines with J gene TRBJ1-1, with D uncertain. This CDR3 has 14 residues. The V gene's germline CDR1 is SGHNT and CDR2 YENEEA. The V gene lost 5 bases and the J gene lost 1 base, with 11 bases spanning the gap.

The J gene is TRBJ2-3, the V gene TRBV13; D gene unclear. Germline-derived CDR1 and CDR2 are PRHDT and FYEKMQ (reference sequence). The CDR3 has 13 residues. With 1 base removed from V and 0 bases from J, the gap between germline ends came to 2 bases. The CDR3 reads CASSLDSTDTQYF. As DNA, the CDR3 is TGTGCCAGCAGCTTAGACAGCACAGATACGCAGTATTTT.

CDR3 residues: CASSSGTGAYEQYF. DNA of the CDR3: TGCGCCAGCAGCTCCGGGACAGGCGCTTACGAGCAGTACTTC. The chain has TRBV5-1 and TRBJ2-7; 8 nucleotides align to TRBD1. The CDR3 extends over 14 amino acids. CDR1 and CDR2 from the germline V gene are SGHRS and YFSETQ. Trimming removed 3 bases from V and 4 bases from J; junction bases left unmatched: 6.

V is TRBV30 and J is TRBJ2-3; D not certain. Germline CDR1 GTSNPN, CDR2 SVGIG (reference sequence). The ends were cut back, 3 bases at V and 0 bases at J, with 13 bases in the middle. The CDR3 is 15 residues long. The CDR3 sequence is CAWSVRLRSTDTQYF. The CDR3 nucleotides are TGTGCCTGGAGCGTAAGGTTGAGGAGCACAGATACGCAGTATTTT.

The gene calls are TRBV15 and TRBJ1-2, with TRBD1 as a possible D gene (5 bases). Trimming took 0 bases from V and 0 from J, leaving 8 bases between them. CDR1 and CDR2 from the germline V gene are LNHNV and YYDKDF (reference sequence). The CDR3 consists of 15 residues. In DNA, the CDR3 is TGTGCCACCAGCAGAGAAGGGGCCGCTAACTATGGCTACACCTTC. It is translated as CATSREGAANYGYTF.

The count of this clone is one. V gene TRBV29-1 combines with J gene TRBJ1-5; 9 bases agree with TRBD1. CDR1 SQVTM and CDR2 ANQGSEA come from the germline V gene. The CDR3 runs to 15 residues. V lost 6 bases to trimming and J lost 4 bases; unmatched junction nucleotides: 10. CDR3 in amino acids: CSVSSTGGRNQPQHF. The CDR3 bases are TGCAGCGTCTCTTCGACAGGGGGACGAAATCAGCCCCAGCATTTT.

The chain combines TRBV5-1 with TRBJ1-1; TRBD1 might be the D (5 bases). The CDR3 extends over 14 amino acids. The germline V and J ends were trimmed by 5 bases and 6 bases, with 17 bases remaining between them. CDR1 and CDR2 from the germline V gene are SGHRS and YFSETQ. The CDR3 DNA reads as TGCGCCAGCAGTTCCGCGACGCAGGGCCCTGAAGCTTTCTTT. Protein sequence: CASSSATQGPEAFF.

The genes are TRBV6-1 and TRBJ1-5; 9 bases match TRBD1. V gave up 3 bases and J gave up 1 base; unmatched junction bases: 1. This CDR3 has 15 amino acids. Germline values: CDR1 MNHNS, CDR2 SASEGT. The CDR3, as DNA: TGTGCCAGCAGTGAGGACAGGGGAAGCAATCAGCCCCAGCATTTT. As protein: CASSEDRGSNQPQHF.

The V gene is TRBV7-2, the J gene TRBJ2-3; 10 nucleotides agree with TRBD2. CDR3 length: 15 amino acids. V trimming: 3 bases; J trimming: 4 bases; junction bases outside the gene matches: 4. The germline gives CDR1 SGHTA, CDR2 FQGNSA. CDR3 protein: CASSFLAGVADTQYF. The CDR3 DNA follows: TGTGCCAGCAGCTTTCTAGCGGGAGTTGCAGATACGCAGTATTTT.

The chain carries TRBV19 and TRBJ1-2; D perhaps matches TRBD1 (6 bases). Deletions cut 4 bases from V and 3 bases from J, with 15 bases between. Germline CDR1 and CDR2: LNHDA and SQIVND (reference sequence). This CDR3 has 15 residues. The CDR3 bases are TGTGCCAGTAGTAATTTAAACAGGGATGACTATGGCTACACCTTC. Translating it yields CASSNLNRDDYGYTF.

CDR3 sequence (DNA): TGTGCCAGCAAACACGGGACAGGGTTTAATGCTAACTATGGCTACACCTTC. Residues: CASKHGTGFNANYGYTF. V gene TRBV5-4 combines with J gene TRBJ1-2, with 9 bases matching TRBD1. The CDR3 length is 17 residues. Germline V gene lookup returns CDR1 SGHNT and CDR2 YYREEE (reference sequence). After removal of 6 bases from V and 0 bases from J, the junction contained 12 bases not matched to a gene.

The chain is built from TRBV15 and TRBJ1-4; D is possibly TRBD1 (5 bases). Trimming cost V 0 bases and J 7 bases, with 12 bases left between them. Per the germline V gene, CDR1 is LNHNV and CDR2 is YYDKDF (reference sequence). CDR3 length equals 15 residues. The DNA of the CDR3 is TGTGCCACCAGCAGAGATCGGGGGAGAGGTGAAAAACTGTTTTTT. Protein product: CATSRDRGRGEKLFF.

CDR3 coding DNA: TGTGCCAGCAGTTTAGACACAGGGACTTATGGCTACACCTTC. Translation gives CASSLDTGTYGYTF. This chain links TRBV28 with TRBJ1-2, with D perhaps TRBD1 (6 bases). This CDR3 contains 14 residues. The V gene's germline CDR1 is MDHEN and CDR2 SYDVKM. Trimming left V 2 bases short and J 5 bases short, with 12 bases between.

For the CDR3, the DNA is TGTGCCAGCAGTAAACCGGGACAGGGAAATAATTCACCCCTCCACTTT. Translating it yields CASSKPGQGNNSPLHF. The genes are TRBV2 and TRBJ1-6, with 9 nucleotides matching TRBD1. Germline V gene lookup returns CDR1 SNHLY and CDR2 FYNNEI. V shed 5 bases and J 5 bases; nucleotides not matched to a gene: 7. The CDR3 runs 16 residues.

The V and J genes are TRBV11-3 and TRBJ1-1, with no clear D. V was pared by 1 base and J by 8 bases, with 11 bases between. The CDR3 consists of 13 residues. The germline CDR1 and CDR2 sequences are SGHNT and YENEEA. The CDR3 spells CASSLVDRVEAFF. The CDR3 DNA is TGTGCCAGCAGCTTAGTGGATAGAGTAGAAGCTTTCTTT.

This clone appeared a single time. The chain is built from TRBV7-3 and TRBJ2-1, with TRBD2 matching over 15 bases. This CDR3 contains 17 residues. V was clipped by 5 bases and J by 2 bases; unmatched bases: 4. CDR1 and CDR2 from the germline V gene are SGHTA and FQGTGA. For the CDR3, the DNA is TGTGCCAGCAGCCCCCGGACTAGCGGGGGGGCCTACAATGAGCAGTTCTTC. Its protein product is CASSPRTSGGAYNEQFF.

The chain links TRBV6-5 to TRBJ2-7, with a weak D call TRBD1 (6 bases). Trimming removed 6 bases from V and 1 base from J, with 13 bases in between. The CDR3 totals 14 residues. Germline-derived CDR1 and CDR2 are MNHEY and SVGAGI. The CDR3 loop is CASRGHRVSYEQYF. In DNA, the CDR3 is TGTGCCAGCAGGGGCCACAGGGTTTCCTACGAGCAGTACTTC.

The V call is TRBV9, the J call TRBJ2-7; D is possibly TRBD1 (6 bases). Germline V gene sequence: CDR1 SGDLS, CDR2 YYNGEE. The germline V and J ends were trimmed by 2 bases and 3 bases, with 12 bases remaining between them. The CDR3 has 14 residues. The CDR3 nucleotides are TGTGCCAGCAGCGTGACAGGTGCAAACTACGAGCAGTACTTC. This gives the protein CASSVTGANYEQYF. The whole variable domain, filled in from reference TRBV9 and TRBJ2-7, reads DSGVTQTPKHLITATGQRVTLRCSPRSGDLSVYWYQQSLDQGLQFLIQYYNGEERAKGNILERFSAQQFPDLHSELNLSSLELGDSALYFCASSVTGANYEQYFGPGTRLTVT.

The rearrangement uses TRBV12-3 or TRBV12-4 and TRBJ2-3; D gene unclear. Between the trimmed V and J ends, which lost 3 bases and 3 bases, there was a span of 7 bases. This CDR3 comprises 13 residues. In DNA form, the CDR3 reads TGTGCCAGCAGTTTTCAAGGTACAGATACGCAGTATTTT. This sequence encodes CASSFQGTDTQYF.

The chain recombines TRBV9 with TRBJ2-7; 15 bases map to TRBD2. Trimming took 2 bases from V and 4 from J; bases not matched to a gene: 7. Germline CDR1 SGDLS, CDR2 YYNGEE. The CDR3 runs 17 residues. The DNA of the CDR3 is TGTGCCAGCAGCGTGGGACTAGCGGGAGGCCCAATTTACGAGCAGTACTTC. This translates into CASSVGLAGGPIYEQYF.

CDR3 bases: TGTGCCAGCAGCCAAGATGGCGGAATTCTGTACCAAGAGACCCAGTACTTC. This codes for CASSQDGGILYQETQYF. The chain is built from TRBV14 and TRBJ2-5; D unclear. CDR3 length: 17 residues. V lost 0 bases and J 0 bases, leaving 14 bases between the germline ends. Germline-derived CDR1 and CDR2 are SGHDN and FVKESK.

The chain joins TRBV5-1 to TRBJ2-7; tentative D call: TRBD2 (5 bases). Germline assignment: CDR1 SGHRS and CDR2 YFSETQ. V was cut by 4 bases and J by 6 bases, with 14 bases left in between. The CDR3 has 13 amino acids. The CDR3 DNA reads as TGCGCCAGCAGCCGAATCCGGGGTGGCGAGCAGTACTTC. It is translated as CASSRIRGGEQYF.

The chain uses TRBV4-1 and TRBJ2-6, with D hard to call. CDR1 is MGHRA, CDR2 YSYEKL, per germline. This CDR3 spans 16 amino acids. Trimming stripped 1 base from V and 1 base from J, with 8 bases between. This CDR3 reads CASSQGNPSGANVLTF. CDR3 DNA sequence: TGCGCCAGCAGCCAAGGTAACCCTTCTGGGGCCAACGTCCTGACTTTC.

The J gene is TRBJ2-5, the V gene TRBV5-1; D uncertain. Germline V gene lookup returns CDR1 SGHRS and CDR2 YFSETQ. This CDR3 spans 15 amino acids. V was cut by 7 bases and J by 2 bases, with 18 bases left in between. DNA for the CDR3: TGCGCCAGCGGCCGTTTGGCGGACCAACAAGAGACCCAGTACTTC. This gives the protein CASGRLADQQETQYF.

This clone was seen a single time. Other DNA sequences in the sample encode the same CDR3. The chain uses TRBV5-6 and TRBJ2-7; 7 bases align to TRBD1. V was clipped by 2 bases and J by 0 bases; unmatched bases: 5. CDR1 SGHDT and CDR2 YYEEEE come from the germline V gene. The CDR3 length is 15 residues. The CDR3 region is CASSLAGDSSYEQYF. In nucleotides, the CDR3 is TGTGCCAGCAGCTTAGCAGGGGACAGCTCCTACGAGCAGTACTTC.

J is TRBJ2-5 and V is TRBV18; D ambiguous. The CDR3 is 13 amino acids. Trimming stripped 7 bases from V and 2 bases from J, with 11 bases between. Germline CDR1 reads KGHSH; CDR2 reads LQKENI. In DNA form, the CDR3 reads TGTGCCAGCTGCGGTTCCAGGCAAGAGACCCAGTACTTC. Translating it yields CASCGSRQETQYF.

V and J are TRBV29-1 and TRBJ2-3, with a weak D call TRBD2 (5 bases). The CDR3 is made up of 15 amino acids. Germline CDR1 is SQVTM and CDR2 is ANQGSEA. Trimming removed 3 bases from V and 0 bases from J, with 13 bases in between. This CDR3 is CSVEAAGASTDTQYF. The CDR3 DNA is TGCAGCGTTGAGGCCGCGGGTGCTAGCACAGATACGCAGTATTTT.

The J gene is TRBJ1-2, the V gene TRBV7-2, with 7 bases that match TRBD1. Germline V lookup: CDR1 SGHTA, CDR2 FQGNSA. V lost 3 bases to trimming and J lost 2 bases; unmatched junction nucleotides: 6. The CDR3 is made up of 15 amino acids. CDR3 sequence: CASSFGQAFNYGYTF. CDR3 sequence (DNA): TGTGCCAGCAGCTTTGGACAGGCTTTCAACTATGGCTACACCTTC. The whole variable domain, filled in from reference TRBV7-2 and TRBJ1-2, reads GAGVSQSPSNKVTEKGKDVELRCDPISGHTALYWYRQSLGQGLEFLIYFQGNSAPDKSGLPSDRFSAERTGGSVSTLTIQRTQQEDSAVYLCASSFGQAFNYGYTFGSGTRLTVV.

The rearrangement uses TRBV2 and TRBJ2-3; TRBD2 aligns across 10 bases. Germline values: CDR1 SNHLY, CDR2 FYNNEI. The junction had 3 bases not matched to a gene; V was cut back by 9 bases and J by 0 bases. The CDR3 runs 14 residues. The CDR3 DNA sequence: TGTGCCAGTCGGACTAGCGGAAGCACAGATACGCAGTATTTT. Amino acids: CASRTSGSTDTQYF.